These T cell receptor beta chains were read from a single sample in a study of cytomegalovirus exposure and HLA in healthy donors. Sequencing was performed with immunoSEQ multiplex PCR; in TCRdb, only in-frame clones are kept and a portion is missing. The repertoire includes more than 45,000 clones, about three quarters of them detected once, and around 2.5% sits in the top ten. Sample: PBMCs. The receptors stem from a woman aged 40 to 55 in good health and CMV-seropositive. The CDR3 runs from the conserved cysteine through the conserved F or W. D genes are given only for firm matches. Not every row has a clone size; where given, it reads once, few, many or a size class.

CDR3nt,CDR3aa,v_gene,j_gene,d_gene,abundance,len
TGCGCCAGCAGTGAATTAACAGGGGTCACCGGGGAGCTGTTTTTT,CASSELTGVTGELFF,TRBV10-2,TRBJ2-2,TRBD1,-,15
TGTGCCAGCAGAATGAGCGGGGGACAAGAGACCCAGTACTTC,CASRMSGGQETQYF,TRBV11-3,TRBJ2-5,TRBD2,-,14
TGCGCCAGCAGCCCCCTAATAGCGGGGGGGCCAGATACGCAGTATTTT,CASSPLIAGGPDTQYF,TRBV5-1,TRBJ2-3,TRBD2,-,16
TGTGCCAGCAGTATACAGGGGGCGCGGGTTGAAGCTTTCTTT,CASSIQGARVEAFF,TRBV6-1,TRBJ1-1,TRBD1,-,14
TGTGCCATTCTACGGACTAGCGGGGGCTACGAGCAGTACTTC,CAILRTSGGYEQYF,TRBV6-1,TRBJ2-7,TRBD2,-,14
TGTGCCAGCAGTTACTCGGCGGGGGGGTTCATGAATACGCAGTATTTT,CASSYSAGGFMNTQYF,TRBV6-5,TRBJ2-3,TRBD2,-,16
TGTGCCAGCAGCTTATCACAGGACAGGGCCTACGAGCAGTACTTC,CASSLSQDRAYEQYF,TRBV7-2,TRBJ2-7,TRBD1,-,15
TGTGCCAGCAGCTACAGGGATGCACGCGGCTACACCTTC,CASSYRDARGYTF,TRBV7-9,TRBJ1-2,-,-,13
TGCAGCGCAACTAACAATGAGCAGTTCTTC,CSATNNEQFF,TRBV29-1,TRBJ2-1,-,-,10
TGTGCCAGCAGGACTGGAGGGGCCGTAACCTACGAGCAGTACTTC,CASRTGGAVTYEQYF,TRBV7-2,TRBJ2-7,-,-,15
TGTGCCAGCAGCCAAGATCTGGGTCTAGCGGGGGGCCTAGCCAAAAACATTCAGTACTTC,CASSQDLGLAGGLAKNIQYF,TRBV4-2,TRBJ2-4,TRBD2,-,20
TGTGCCAGCAGTGAGGCTCTCAGGGGACGGCATTTT,CASSEALRGRHF,TRBV6-1,TRBJ1-5,-,-,12
TGCAGCGTTGAAGATCCCGGGACAGGTCGGTTTAAAGGTCCAGAAGCTTTCTTT,CSVEDPGTGRFKGPEAFF,TRBV29-1,TRBJ1-1,TRBD1,-,18
TGTGCCAGCAGCTTGGGCGGGGGGGCATCCGAGCAGTACTTC,CASSLGGGASEQYF,TRBV7-3,TRBJ2-7,TRBD2,-,14
TGTGCCAGCAGCTTGGCAAGGCAGGGTGAAGGGTATGGCTACACCTTC,CASSLARQGEGYGYTF,TRBV5-4,TRBJ1-2,-,-,16
TGTGCCAGCAGTCCGCTAAGACAGGGTCATGAGCAGTTCTTC,CASSPLRQGHEQFF,TRBV27,TRBJ2-1,TRBD1,few,14
TGTGCCACCAGCGGCCCCAGGGGCATGAACACTGAAGCTTTCTTT,CATSGPRGMNTEAFF,TRBV15,TRBJ1-1,-,-,15
TGTGCCAGCAGCCGGACAGGTTTGAATCAGCCCCAGCATTTT,CASSRTGLNQPQHF,TRBV5-6,TRBJ1-5,TRBD1,few,14
TGTGCCAGCAGTCCGACGGGATCCTACGAGCAGTACTTC,CASSPTGSYEQYF,TRBV27,TRBJ2-7,-,-,13
TGTGCCTGGAGTGTACAGGTCACATACAATGAGCAGTTCTTC,CAWSVQVTYNEQFF,TRBV30,TRBJ2-1,-,-,14
TGCGCCAGCAGCAGGGGACAGTTAGTAGGGAATGAGCAGTTCTTC,CASSRGQLVGNEQFF,TRBV5-1,TRBJ2-1,TRBD1,-,15
TGCAGCGTTGATAGGGGCGGCACTGAAGCTTTCTTT,CSVDRGGTEAFF,TRBV29-1,TRBJ1-1,-,-,12
TGCGCCAGCAGCCGGGTACCCCAGGGGATCGGCTACACCTTC,CASSRVPQGIGYTF,TRBV5-1,TRBJ1-2,-,-,14
TGCGCCAGCAGCCAAGATGGCGCGGGGGCCTACAATGAGCAGTTCTTC,CASSQDGAGAYNEQFF,TRBV4-1,TRBJ2-1,TRBD2,few,16
TGTGCCAGCAGCTCGGGGGTGGCCAACGAGCAGTACTTC,CASSSGVANEQYF,TRBV5-4,TRBJ2-7,-,-,13
TGTGCCAGCAGAGAGACAGGCGATCAGCCCCAGCATTTT,CASRETGDQPQHF,TRBV2,TRBJ1-5,-,-,13